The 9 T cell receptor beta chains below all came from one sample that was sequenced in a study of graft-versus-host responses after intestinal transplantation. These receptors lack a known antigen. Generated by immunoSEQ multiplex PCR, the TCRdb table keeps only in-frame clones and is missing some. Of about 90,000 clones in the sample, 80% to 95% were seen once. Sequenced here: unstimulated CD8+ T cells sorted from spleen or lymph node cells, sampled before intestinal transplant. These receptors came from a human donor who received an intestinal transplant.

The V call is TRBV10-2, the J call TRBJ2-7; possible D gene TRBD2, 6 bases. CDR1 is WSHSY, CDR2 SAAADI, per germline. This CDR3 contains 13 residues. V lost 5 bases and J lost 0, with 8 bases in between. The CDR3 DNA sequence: TGCGCCAGCAGTCCTAGCGACTCCTACGAGCAGTACTTC. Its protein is CASSPSDSYEQYF.

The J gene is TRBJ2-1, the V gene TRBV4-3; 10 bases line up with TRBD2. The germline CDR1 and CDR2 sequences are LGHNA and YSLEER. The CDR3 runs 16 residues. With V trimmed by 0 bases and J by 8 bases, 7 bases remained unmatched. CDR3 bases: TGCGCCAGCAGCCAAGATCGAGCGGGGGGGCACGATGAGCAGTTCTTC. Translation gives CASSQDRAGGHDEQFF.

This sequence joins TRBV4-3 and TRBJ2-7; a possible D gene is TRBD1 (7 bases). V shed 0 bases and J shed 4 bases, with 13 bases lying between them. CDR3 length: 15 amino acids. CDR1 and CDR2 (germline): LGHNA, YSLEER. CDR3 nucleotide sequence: TGCGCCAGCAGCCAAGACAGGGGGGACCCATACGAGCAGTACTTC. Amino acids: CASSQDRGDPYEQYF.

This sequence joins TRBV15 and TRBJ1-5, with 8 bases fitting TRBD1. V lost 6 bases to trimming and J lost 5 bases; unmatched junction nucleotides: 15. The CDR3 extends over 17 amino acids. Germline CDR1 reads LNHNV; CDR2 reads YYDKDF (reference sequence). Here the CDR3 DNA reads TGTGCCACCAGAGCAGGGGGCGCAAACCGGGGGGATCAGCCCCAGCATTTT. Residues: CATRAGGANRGDQPQHF.

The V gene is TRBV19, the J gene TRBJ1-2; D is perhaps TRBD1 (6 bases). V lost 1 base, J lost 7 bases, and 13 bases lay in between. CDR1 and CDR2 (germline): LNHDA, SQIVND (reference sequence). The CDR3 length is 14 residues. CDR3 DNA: TGTGCCAGTAGTATAGGGGACATCCACGTTGGCTACACCTTC. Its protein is CASSIGDIHVGYTF.

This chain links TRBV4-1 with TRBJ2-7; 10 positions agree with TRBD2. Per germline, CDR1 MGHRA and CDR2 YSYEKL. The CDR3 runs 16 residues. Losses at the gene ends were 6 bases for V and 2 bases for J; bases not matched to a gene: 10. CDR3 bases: TGCGCCAGCAGACCGACCGGGACTAGCGACCCCTACGAGCAGTACTTC. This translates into CASRPTGTSDPYEQYF.

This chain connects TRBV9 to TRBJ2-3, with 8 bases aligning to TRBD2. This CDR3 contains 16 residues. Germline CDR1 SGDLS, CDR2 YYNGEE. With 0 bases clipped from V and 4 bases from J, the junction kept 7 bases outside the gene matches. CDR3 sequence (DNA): TGTGCCAGCAGCGTAGGGACTAGCCCGGTCTCAGATACGCAGTATTTT. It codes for CASSVGTSPVSDTQYF.

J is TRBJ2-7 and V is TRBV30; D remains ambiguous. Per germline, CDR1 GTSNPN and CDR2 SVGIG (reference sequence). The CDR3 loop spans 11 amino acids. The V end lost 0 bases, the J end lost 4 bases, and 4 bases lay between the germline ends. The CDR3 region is CAWSVSYEQYF. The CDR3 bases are TGTGCCTGGAGTGTTTCGTACGAGCAGTACTTC.

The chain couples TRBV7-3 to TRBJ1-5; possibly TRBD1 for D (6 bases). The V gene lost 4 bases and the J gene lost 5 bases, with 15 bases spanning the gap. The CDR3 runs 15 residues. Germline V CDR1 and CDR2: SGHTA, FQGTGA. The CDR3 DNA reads TGTGCCAGCAGCTCTCCGGACAGTTTGGATCAGCCCCAGCATTTT. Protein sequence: CASSSPDSLDQPQHF. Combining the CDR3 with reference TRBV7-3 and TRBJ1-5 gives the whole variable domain GAGVSQTPSNKVTEKGKYVELRCDPISGHTALYWYRQSLGQGPEFLIYFQGTGAADDSGLPNDRFFAVRPEGSVSTLKIQRTERGDSAVYLCASSSPDSLDQPQHFGDGTRLSIL.